The source of this T cell receptor (beta chain) is a study of cytomegalovirus exposure and HLA in healthy donors. Broader study findings: In an earlier analysis, productive rearrangement rates for most beta V segments clustered near 87% or 30%.

With regard to this clone: What it binds is unknown.

Vbeta (60) and Jbeta (13) primers were used in the PCR. Original data processing: Later, an analysis found some 80 million unique TCR beta chains, and about 9.9 million of these were shared. Libraries were prepared by immunoSEQ multiplex PCR; TCRdb keeps only in-frame clonotypes and omits some of them. V, J and clone size reflect that table, while D and trimming were determined from the DNA. Among around 180,000 clones, over 60% were seen once, and the ten largest hold approximately 1.4%. The CDR3 runs 12 residues. Trimming cost V 4 bases and J 8 bases; bases outside gene matches: 4. The germline CDR1 and CDR2 sequences are SGHDT and YYEEEE.

The source material was PBMCs. The clonotype was recovered from a girl aged 10 to 17 in good health and CMV-seronegative. The chain has TRBV5-6 and TRBJ1-2; TRBD1 agrees at 8 bases. CDR3 protein: CASSRQGRGYTF. The DNA of the CDR3 is TGTGCCAGCAGCAGACAGGGGCGGGGCTACACCTTC.